Listed below are T cell receptor beta chains from one sample, sequenced in a study of blood T cell repertoires in COVID-19. Sequenced by immunoSEQ multiplex PCR; TCRdb stores in-frame clones only, minus some. The sample consists of around 220,000 clones, roughly 90% of them appearing once. The material sequenced was PBMCs or T cells enriched from blood (not recorded which). These receptors all stem from a woman younger than 45 with acute COVID-19. The CDR3 runs from the conserved cysteine through the conserved F or W. Some rows have no size entry. The others give once, few or many, or a class for an expanded clone.

len	abundance	v_gene	j_gene	CDR3aa
15	-	TRBV6-1	TRBJ1-5	CASSDGRRENQPQHF
14	few	TRBV27	TRBJ1-1	CASPRRTQNTEAFF
21	-	TRBV27	TRBJ2-2	CASSFREIDLTGTGVLGELFF
14	once	TRBV7-3	TRBJ2-5	CASSPTSSAETQYF
15	-	TRBV5-4	TRBJ2-1	CASRLGGGLNNEQFF
13	-	TRBV19	TRBJ1-1	CASSIRGGAEAFF
14	-	TRBV10-3	TRBJ1-3	CAIQGTTSGNTIYF
15	-	TRBV19	TRBJ2-4	CASSIRQEIQNIQYF
18	-	TRBV14	TRBJ2-6	CASSQAGTGYSGANVLTF
13	-	TRBV7-3	TRBJ1-1	CASSLRGNTEAFF
12	once	TRBV28	TRBJ1-5	CASRLIGGPQHF
17	-	TRBV15	TRBJ2-1	CATSGGTSGISYNEQFF
15	-	TRBV6-5	TRBJ1-1	CASSPKARVNTEAFF
14	once	TRBV28	TRBJ1-2	CASSLPDRAFGYTF
13	once	TRBV6-5	TRBJ2-5	CASRVQLQETQYF
15	once	TRBV11-2	TRBJ2-3	CASSSLDQFSDTQYF
15	few	TRBV5-1	TRBJ1-2	CASSFDDTANYGYTF
14	-	TRBV7-6	TRBJ1-5	CASSLAGRGQPQHF
13	-	TRBV28	TRBJ2-5	CASGGAVPETQYF
17	-	TRBV15	TRBJ2-7	CATSRDPPRGLAYEQYF
16	-	TRBV4-3	TRBJ1-3	CASSQETGAAGNTIYF
14	-	TRBV19	TRBJ1-2	CASSTQGQGGGYTF
18	-	TRBV3-1/TRBV3-2	TRBJ2-1	CASSQDLVWRSELGEQFF
17	-	TRBV6-1	TRBJ2-6	CASSEALTVSGANVLTF
13	-	TRBV7-9	TRBJ2-2	CASSSPGTGELFF
15	-	TRBV28	TRBJ2-7	CASSLVTGPTYEQYF
14	-	TRBV3-1/TRBV3-2	TRBJ2-1	CASSHRDRLYEQFF
15	once	TRBV7-9	TRBJ2-1	CASSLASRLDNEQFF
17	-	TRBV5-6	TRBJ1-6	CASSLPNRESYNSPLHF
13	-	TRBV27	TRBJ2-2	CASRLANTGELFF
15	-	TRBV5-5	TRBJ1-2	CASSSLTGGNYGYTF
18	-	TRBV4-3	TRBJ2-1	CASSQDVPRGISYNEQFF
16	-	TRBV10-1	TRBJ2-1	CASSEEVAGLFREQFF
14	once	TRBV2	TRBJ2-3	CASSERSLGDTQYF
15	-	TRBV2	TRBJ2-1	CASSIPGTSQNEQFF
16	few	TRBV6-8	TRBJ2-7	CASSYYMPEFRYEQYF
15	-	TRBV7-8	TRBJ2-1	CASSLVAGSNNEQFF